Below, 21 T cell receptor beta chains from the same sample are listed, as sequenced in a study of CD8 T cells in ankylosing spondylitis. Study observations and caveats: One TCR beta motif, made up of eight or nine highly homologous variants, appeared characteristic of ankylosing spondylitis blood.

Each CDR3 protein is one row after TCRdb ran MiXCR on the 5' RACE reads. The sample carries around 540,000 distinct CDR3 sequences, roughly 13% recorded once. Antigens for these TCRs are unknown. Sequencing input: blood, either unsorted or a sorted T cell fraction (not recorded which). The receptors here all came from a male donor with ankylosing spondylitis.

This clonotype was detected a few times. The V call is TRBV20-1, the J call TRBJ2-4; perhaps TRBD1 as D (6 bases). CDR3 size: 14 residues. V lost 5 bases and J 5 bases, leaving 16 bases between the germline ends. Germline V CDR1 and CDR2: DFQATT, SNEGSKA (reference sequence). The CDR3 nucleotides are TGCAGTGCTGGACCACAGGGACGTCAAAACATTCAGTACTTC. Residues: CSAGPQGRQNIQYF.

The chain links TRBV12-3 or TRBV12-4 to TRBJ2-2; D perhaps matches TRBD1 (6 bases). There are 16 residues in the CDR3. Trimming removed 2 bases from V and 3 bases from J, with 13 bases in between. CDR3 bases: TGTGCCAGCAGTTTATGGTTGGGGGCGCACACCGGGGAGCTGTTTTTT. Amino acids: CASSLWLGAHTGELFF.

This clonotype showed up just a few times. The chain links TRBV28 to TRBJ2-1, with TRBD2 identical over 12 bases. The CDR3 is 17 amino acids. CDR1 and CDR2 (germline): MDHEN, SYDVKM. The junction had 12 bases not matched to a gene; V was cut back by 5 bases and J by 7 bases. The CDR3 loop reads CASSANTGLAGRNEQFF. The DNA of the CDR3 is TGTGCCAGCAGTGCAAATACGGGACTAGCGGGTAGGAATGAGCAGTTCTTC.

At least ten counts were recorded for this clonotype. The chain joins TRBV29-1 to TRBJ1-4; 7 nucleotides align to TRBD1. Germline CDR1 and CDR2: SQVTM and ANQGSEA. There are 14 residues in the CDR3. The V and J ends lost 7 bases and 7 bases, in that order; junction bases with no gene match: 12. CDR3 coding DNA: TGCAGCGCCGGGGACAGCCTACGTAGTGAAAAACTGTTTTTT. It is translated as CSAGDSLRSEKLFF. The variable domain in full, completed from reference TRBV29-1 and TRBJ1-4, reads SAVISQKPSRDICQRGTSLTIQCQVDSQVTMMFWYRQQPGQSLTLIATANQGSEATYESGFVIDKFPISRPNLTFSTLTVSNMSPEDSSIYLCSAGDSLRSEKLFFGSGTQLSVL.

This chain connects TRBV12-3 or TRBV12-4 to TRBJ1-1; D unresolved. This CDR3 region has 14 residues. Trimming stripped 3 bases from V and 1 base from J, with 9 bases between. The CDR3 sequence is CASSFFRENTEAFF. The CDR3 DNA follows: TGTGCCAGCAGTTTTTTCCGGGAGAACACTGAAGCTTTCTTT.

This clonotype was recorded once. This rearrangement joins TRBV7-8 to TRBJ2-1, with no clear D. CDR3 length: 14 amino acids. The ends were cut back, 0 bases at V and 6 bases at J, with 9 bases in the middle. Germline V gene lookup returns CDR1 SGHVS and CDR2 FQNEAQ. The CDR3 coding sequence is TGTGCCAGCAGCTTAGCCCGTTCTAGCAATGAGCAGTTCTTC. Encoded protein: CASSLARSSNEQFF.

Only a few counts were recorded for this clonotype. V usage is TRBV4-1 and J usage is TRBJ1-1; D is uncertain. Germline CDR1 MGHRA, CDR2 YSYEKL. V was clipped by 4 bases and J by 3 bases, with 12 bases between them. The CDR3 loop spans 14 amino acids. The CDR3 loop reads CASSLRIVDTEAFF. The CDR3 DNA follows: TGCGCCAGCAGCCTTAGGATTGTGGACACTGAAGCTTTCTTT.

The chain has TRBV5-1 and TRBJ2-2; 9 bases agree with TRBD1. The CDR3 is 15 amino acids. J lost 4 bases, V lost 3 bases, and 4 bases had no gene match. Germline CDR1 and CDR2: SGHRS and YFSETQ. CDR3 DNA: TGCGCCAGCAGCTCCCGACAGGGGGGCACCGGGGAGCTGTTTTTT. Amino acid sequence: CASSSRQGGTGELFF.

This clonotype was counted a few times. CDR3 DNA sequence: TGTGCCAGCAGCCGTGACAGGTCGTATGTGGAGACCCAGTACTTC. Protein: CASSRDRSYVETQYF. This chain links TRBV3-1 with TRBJ2-5, with D possibly matching TRBD1 (6 bases). Germline V CDR1 and CDR2: LGHDT, YNNKEL (reference sequence). Trimming removed 4 bases from V and 5 bases from J, with 17 bases in between. The CDR3 has 15 amino acids.

The gene calls are TRBV4-1 and TRBJ1-3; D is unclear. CDR3 length: 16 residues. Trimming stripped 0 bases from V and 2 bases from J, with 11 bases between. In germline, CDR1 is MGHRA, CDR2 YSYEKL. CDR3 sequence (DNA): TGCGCCAGCAGCCAAGACCCCTGGCAGGCTGGAAACACCATATATTTT. Its translation is CASSQDPWQAGNTIYF.

The chain combines TRBV4-2 with TRBJ2-3; 9 bases are a match to TRBD2. There are 16 residues in the CDR3. The germline CDR1 and CDR2 sequences are LGHNA and YNFKEQ. Unmatched junction bases numbered 2, after V lost 1 base and J lost 0 bases. CDR3 in amino acids: CASSQASGTSTDTQYF. CDR3 sequence (DNA): TGTGCCAGCAGCCAAGCTAGCGGGACTAGCACAGATACGCAGTATTTT.

This clonotype has only a few counts. This sequence joins TRBV5-1 and TRBJ1-1; D is possibly TRBD1 (5 bases). The germline CDR1 and CDR2 sequences are SGHRS and YFSETQ. The CDR3 totals 16 residues. Trimming stripped 3 bases from V and 7 bases from J, with 22 bases between. The CDR3 DNA sequence: TGCGCCAGCAGCTGGTCCTCCCCAGGAGATGGGGGTGAAGCTTTCTTT. This codes for CASSWSSPGDGGEAFF.

The chain links TRBV5-1 to TRBJ2-5; 7 bases fit TRBD2. The J segment lost 5 bases and the V segment lost 5 bases, leaving 6 bases of the junction unmatched. CDR1 is SGHRS, CDR2 YFSETQ, per germline. The CDR3 has 13 amino acids. DNA of the CDR3: TGCGCCAGCAGTTCGGCCGGGGGGGAGACCCAGTACTTC. This codes for CASSSAGGETQYF.

This chain uses TRBV7-9 with TRBJ2-1; 12 nucleotides align to TRBD2. With V trimmed by 7 bases and J by 3 bases, 4 bases remained unmatched. CDR1 SEHNR and CDR2 FQNEAQ come from the germline V gene (reference sequence). This CDR3 contains 15 residues. In DNA form, the CDR3 reads TGTGCCAGCACCAAGGGACTAGCGGGCTACAATGAGCAGTTCTTC. As protein: CASTKGLAGYNEQFF.

This clonotype was recorded a few times. The rearrangement links TRBV24-1 to TRBJ2-5; D may be TRBD1 or TRBD2 (5 bases each). Germline V lookup: CDR1 KGHDR, CDR2 SFDVKD. V was trimmed by 7 bases and J by 8 bases, leaving 10 bases between them. The CDR3 extends over 11 amino acids. The CDR3 protein is CATSSGGTQYF. Written as DNA, the CDR3 is TGTGCCACCAGCTCTGGGGGAACCCAGTACTTC.

The chain is built from TRBV20-1 and TRBJ1-1; TRBD1 might be the D (5 bases). The length of the CDR3 is 15 residues. Between the trimmed V and J ends, which lost 0 bases and 0 bases, there was a span of 11 bases. Per the germline V gene, CDR1 is DFQATT and CDR2 is SNEGSKA (reference sequence). The DNA of the CDR3 is TGCAGTGCTAGAGATGGGGCAGGGTTGAACACTGAAGCTTTCTTT. Translated: CSARDGAGLNTEAFF.

This clonotype was recorded at least ten times. This chain joins TRBV11-2 and TRBJ2-3; D remains unclear. Germline V gene sequence: CDR1 SGHAT, CDR2 FQNNGV. V was clipped by 5 bases and J by 6 bases, with 24 bases between them. CDR3 size: 17 residues. In nucleotides, the CDR3 is TGTGCCAGCAGCGACACTCATCAGGTTACCGCTTTTGATACGCAGTATTTT. Protein: CASSDTHQVTAFDTQYF.

The V and J genes are TRBV29-1 and TRBJ2-7; D remains unclear. The V and J ends lost 4 bases and 4 bases respectively, with 17 bases between them. The CDR3 spans 14 residues. Germline CDR1 reads SQVTM; CDR2 reads ANQGSEA. For the CDR3, the DNA is TGCAGCGTTGGGATGTCGAGACGTGGGTACGAGCAGTACTTC. This gives the protein CSVGMSRRGYEQYF.

The chain combines TRBV6-1 with TRBJ2-1, with D possibly matching TRBD1 (6 bases). V was clipped by 4 bases and J by 1 base, with 23 bases between them. CDR1 is MNHNS and CDR2 is SASEGT in the germline V gene. CDR3 size: 19 residues. CDR3 bases: TGTGCCAGCAGTGCCCCTGCGGGTTCGGGACACCATTCCTACAATGAGCAGTTCTTC. It translates to CASSAPAGSGHHSYNEQFF.

This rearrangement joins TRBV12-5 to TRBJ1-1, with TRBD1 identical over 7 bases. V lost 6 bases and J lost 4; bases outside the gene matches: 5. The CDR3 runs 13 residues. The germline V gene encodes CDR1 LGHNT and CDR2 FRNRAP. The CDR3 nucleotides read TGTGCTAGTGGCACACAGGGGACCACTGAAGCTTTCTTT. Translated: CASGTQGTTEAFF.

This chain links TRBV19 with TRBJ2-7; a weak D match, TRBD2 (6 bases). Trimming stripped 4 bases from V and 3 bases from J, with 19 bases between. Looked up from germline, CDR1 is LNHDA and CDR2 is SQIVND (reference sequence). This CDR3 comprises 16 residues. The CDR3 DNA follows: TGTGCCAGTAGTACGGGAGAGGACGGATTAATCTACGAGCAGTACTTC. Its translation is CASSTGEDGLIYEQYF.